This TCR beta chain was sequenced in a study of vaccination and CD4 T cells after COVID-19. Study summary: Participants were given two doses of BNT162b2 or mRNA-1273 vaccine. Samples after vaccination came a median 72 days past dose two, ranging 14 to 241.

This clonotype is termed medium-sized. Its antigen is as yet unknown. CDR3 length equals 17 residues. Germline trimming cut 5 bases from V and 1 base from J; bases unmatched to any gene: 10. CDR1 and CDR2 (germline): MNHNS, SASEGT. As for treatment: 10-day PBMC culture with coronavirus spike peptide pools or control peptides (ViraFEST assay). T cells were expanded with peptide pools, and expanded clonotypes were identified by TCR sequencing. The Oncomine TCR Beta short-read assay was applied to DNA of cultured CD4+ T cells. TCRdb redid the calling of the PCR reads with MiXCR, one entry per CDR3 protein. This sample has roughly 5,200 distinct CDR3 sequences, with 25% to 35% found just once.

The J gene is TRBJ2-7, the V gene TRBV6-1; 11 nucleotides line up with TRBD2. The specimen was CD4+ T cells from blood, cultured in vitro, collected after SARS-CoV-2 vaccination. The TCR comes from a human donor who had recovered from COVID-19. CDR3 protein: CASSPRGRLAGSYEQYF. The CDR3 DNA sequence: TGTGCCAGCAGTCCCAGGGGGCGACTAGCGGGGTCCTACGAGCAGTACTTC.